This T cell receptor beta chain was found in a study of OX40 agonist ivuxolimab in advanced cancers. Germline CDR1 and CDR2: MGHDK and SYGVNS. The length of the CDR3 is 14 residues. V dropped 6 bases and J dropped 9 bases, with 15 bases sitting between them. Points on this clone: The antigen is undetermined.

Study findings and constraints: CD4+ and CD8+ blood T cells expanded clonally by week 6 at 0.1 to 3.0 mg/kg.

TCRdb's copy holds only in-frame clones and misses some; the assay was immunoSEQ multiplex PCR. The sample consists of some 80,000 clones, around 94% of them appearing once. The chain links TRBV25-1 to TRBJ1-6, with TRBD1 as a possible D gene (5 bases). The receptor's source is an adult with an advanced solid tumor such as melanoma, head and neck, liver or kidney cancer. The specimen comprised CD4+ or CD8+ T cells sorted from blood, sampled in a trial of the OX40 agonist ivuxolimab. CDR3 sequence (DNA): TGTGCCAGCAGGGCAAGGGGCTTCGCTTCACCCCTCCACTTT. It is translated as CASRARGFASPLHF.